The TCR beta chain under discussion was sequenced for a study of blood T cell repertoires in COVID-19. Study-level information: Acute-phase and convalescent COVID-19 samples originated in the United States, Italy and Spain. T cells, B-cell-depleted T cells, or PBMCs supplied cDNA or gDNA.

Profiled with immunoSEQ multiplex PCR; TCRdb holds only in-frame clones, not every one. The sample yields some 130,000 clones, roughly 88% seen once. Between the trimmed V and J ends, which lost 3 bases and 2 bases, there was a span of 8 bases. The CDR3 covers 13 residues. The germline V gene has CDR1 GTSNPN and CDR2 SVGIG (reference sequence). V gene TRBV30 combines with J gene TRBJ2-1; D possibly corresponds to TRBD2 (6 bases). The TCR originated in a man between 50 and 59 years old with acute or convalescent COVID-19. The sample comprised peripheral blood. This chain's CDR3 is CAWSGLTYNEQFF. For the CDR3, the DNA is TGTGCCTGGAGCGGACTAACCTACAATGAGCAGTTCTTC.